This T cell receptor beta chain was identified during a study of cytomegalovirus exposure and HLA in healthy donors. The V end was cut by 0 bases, the J end by 4 bases, with 12 bases between. The CDR3 is 15 amino acids. Germline V gene data show CDR1 as LGHNA and CDR2 as YSLEER. Amplification used 60 Vbeta primers and 13 Jbeta primers. Clones were sequenced by immunoSEQ multiplex PCR, and TCRdb holds only the in-frame ones, with some missing. This table holds some 140,000 clones, roughly three quarters found once. The specimen sequenced was PBMCs. This TCR was sampled from a man aged 18 to 29 in good health and CMV-seronegative. The gene calls are TRBV4-3 and TRBJ1-1; D ambiguous. CDR3: CASSQDSGGGTEAFF. The CDR3 DNA reads as TGCGCCAGCAGCCAAGATTCGGGCGGAGGCACTGAAGCTTTCTTT.